This TCR beta chain originates from a study of blood T cell repertoires in COVID-19. About the study: From T cells, B-cell-depleted T cells, or PBMCs came the material, which was cDNA or gDNA.

Study members were between roughly 18 and 90 years old and lived in 24 US regions. Participant-given clinical history determined each cohort assignment. Original processing notes: Amplification with reference gene primers provided the estimates of nucleated cell counts. TCRdb keeps only in-frame clones here, not all; method: immunoSEQ multiplex PCR. V and J calls and clone size are copied from that table; D and trimming were computed from the DNA. The sample contains about 150,000 clones, about nine tenths of which appear only once. Germline CDR1 MDHEN, CDR2 SYDVKM. CDR3 length equals 14 residues. V shed 6 bases and J 6 bases; nucleotides not matched to a gene: 8.

The receptor was isolated from a man between 45 and 60 years old who had recovered from COVID-19. The chain joins TRBV28 to TRBJ1-5, with 7 bases fitting TRBD1. What was sequenced was PBMCs or T cells enriched from blood (not recorded which). CDR3 amino acids: CASRSTGEAQPQHF. CDR3 nucleotide sequence: TGTGCCAGCAGGTCAACAGGGGAGGCTCAGCCCCAGCATTTT.